The 4 T cell receptor beta chains below come from one sample, sequenced in a study of blood T cell repertoires in COVID-19. Produced via immunoSEQ multiplex PCR; TCRdb's table is partial and in-frame only. The table lists 130,000 or so clones, 88% of them singletons. Sequenced input: peripheral blood. All receptors come from a man in his fifties or sixties with active or convalescent COVID-19.

The genes are TRBV28 and TRBJ2-7; possibly TRBD1 for D (5 bases). The CDR3 extends over 13 amino acids. Trimming cost V 7 bases and J 0 bases, with 10 bases left between them. Looked up from germline, CDR1 is MDHEN and CDR2 is SYDVKM. CDR3 region: CASTIRVSYEQYF. In DNA, the CDR3 is TGTGCCAGCACCATCAGGGTCTCCTACGAGCAGTACTTC.

This chain joins TRBV7-9 and TRBJ2-1; 10 nucleotides align to TRBD1. This CDR3 is built from 17 residues. V was clipped by 7 bases and J by 7 bases; unmatched bases: 16. The germline V gene encodes CDR1 SEHNR and CDR2 FQNEAQ (reference sequence). CDR3 region: CASTNAPGQGSLNEQFF. The CDR3 DNA follows: TGTGCCAGCACAAACGCCCCGGGACAGGGGTCTTTAAATGAGCAGTTCTTC.

The J gene is TRBJ1-1, the V gene TRBV7-9; tentative D call: TRBD1 (6 bases). This CDR3 spans 12 amino acids. Germline CDR1 and CDR2: SEHNR and FQNEAQ (reference sequence). The germline V and J ends were trimmed by 5 bases and 5 bases, with 9 bases remaining between them. CDR3 sequence: CASSDQGTEAFF. DNA for the CDR3: TGTGCCAGCAGCGATCAGGGGACTGAAGCTTTCTTT.

This chain uses TRBV3-1 (or the pseudogene TRBV3-2) with TRBJ2-1; 13 positions match TRBD2. From germline, CDR1 is LGHDT and CDR2 YNNKEL (reference sequence). V shed 3 bases, J shed 4 bases, and the junction held 3 bases outside the gene matches. The length of the CDR3 is 16 residues. Written as DNA, the CDR3 is TGTGCCAGCAGCCAGGGACTAGCGGGAAGATACAATGAGCAGTTCTTC. Protein: CASSQGLAGRYNEQFF.